The entry that follows covers one T cell receptor (beta chain) sequence. Antigen specificity is unknown. These data belong to a study of T cell responses to AZD1222 COVID-19 vaccine. Study-level results: A mostly white British donor set with more females was recruited, and clonal diversity was possibly underestimated. Baseline testing showed seropositivity in only six or seven AZD1222 recipients.

The CDR3 has 17 amino acids. TCRdb keeps only in-frame clones here, not all; method: immunoSEQ multiplex PCR. In the table there are roughly 150,000 clones, 85% to 90% of which are singletons. The receptor was isolated from an adult who received the AZD1222 COVID-19 vaccine. The rearrangement joins TRBV21-1 to TRBJ1-5. TRBV21-1 is reported as a pseudogene. The starting material was peripheral blood, obtained 28 days after the second AZD1222 dose. CDR3 DNA sequence: TGTGCCAGCAGCATCATCGGGGGCCCCCCTAGCAATCAGCCCCAGCATTTT. Protein: CASSIIGGPPSNQPQHF.